Detailed here is one T cell receptor (beta chain). TCRdb keeps only in-frame clones here, not all; method: immunoSEQ multiplex PCR. The sample shows some 120,000 clones, roughly nine tenths of them seen only once. The entry originates in a study of blood T cell repertoires in COVID-19. Material: peripheral blood. This clonotype originated in an older man with active or convalescent COVID-19.

Here the CDR3 reads CASSSTWNTEAFF. The CDR3, as DNA: TGTGCCAGCAGTTCCACTTGGAACACTGAAGCTTTCTTT. The V and J genes are TRBV2 and TRBJ1-1; D is uncertain. The CDR3 is 13 amino acids. Between the trimmed V and J ends, which lost 5 bases and 1 base, there was a span of 8 bases. Germline V gene data show CDR1 as SNHLY and CDR2 as FYNNEI.